The T cell receptor (beta chain) under discussion was sequenced for a study of cytomegalovirus exposure and HLA in healthy donors. Turning to the study itself: A prior study identified 110 million or so unique TCR beta sequences from around 180 million T cells. Study results and caveats: In a later analysis, TCR beta V- and J-gene trimming showed a link to a missense DCLRE1C variant. About 180 TCR beta chains were listed as cytomegalovirus-associated.

Worth noting for this clone: Antigen unknown.

PCR employed 60 Vbeta and 13 Jbeta primers. Method: immunoSEQ multiplex PCR; TCRdb's copy keeps in-frame clones and lacks some. The table lists approximately 150,000 clones, 75% to 85% of them singletons, with roughly a tenth in the top ten. The CDR3 contains 14 residues. V trimming: 0 bases; J trimming: 7 bases; junction bases outside the gene matches: 9. Germline CDR1 is GTSNPN and CDR2 is SVGIG (reference sequence). The chain combines TRBV30 with TRBJ2-7; TRBD1 matches at 7 bases. The sequenced sample was PBMCs. The clonotype was recovered from a man in his forties or fifties in good health and CMV-seropositive. CDR3 nucleotides: TGTGCCTGGAGTGTACGTAGGGGGCTAGAAGAGCAGTACTTC. Its translation: CAWSVRRGLEEQYF.